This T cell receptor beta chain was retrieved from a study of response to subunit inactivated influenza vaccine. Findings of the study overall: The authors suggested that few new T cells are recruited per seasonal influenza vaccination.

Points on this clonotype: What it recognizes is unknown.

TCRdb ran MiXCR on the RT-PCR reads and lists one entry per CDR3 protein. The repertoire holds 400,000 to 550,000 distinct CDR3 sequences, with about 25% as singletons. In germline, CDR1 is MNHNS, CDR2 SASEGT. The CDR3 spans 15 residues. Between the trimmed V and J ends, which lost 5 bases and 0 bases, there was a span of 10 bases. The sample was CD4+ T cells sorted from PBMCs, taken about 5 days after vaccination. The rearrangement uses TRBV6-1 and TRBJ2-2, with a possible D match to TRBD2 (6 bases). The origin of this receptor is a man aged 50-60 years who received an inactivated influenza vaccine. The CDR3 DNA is TGTGCCAGCAGTATAGCGGAGCCGAACACCGGGGAGCTGTTTTTT. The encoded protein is CASSIAEPNTGELFF.